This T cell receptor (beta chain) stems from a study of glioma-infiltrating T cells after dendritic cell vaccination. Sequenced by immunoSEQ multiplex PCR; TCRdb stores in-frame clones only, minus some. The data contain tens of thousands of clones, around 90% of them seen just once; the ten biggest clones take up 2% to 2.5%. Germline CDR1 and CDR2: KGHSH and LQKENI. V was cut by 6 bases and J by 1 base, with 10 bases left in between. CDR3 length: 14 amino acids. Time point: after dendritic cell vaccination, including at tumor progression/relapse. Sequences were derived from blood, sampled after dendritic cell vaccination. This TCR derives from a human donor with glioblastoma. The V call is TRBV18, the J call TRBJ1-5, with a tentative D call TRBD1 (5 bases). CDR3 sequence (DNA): TGTGCCAGCTCTCCATCAGGGAGCAATCAGCCCCAGCATTTT. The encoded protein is CASSPSGSNQPQHF.